The sequence of this TCR beta chain was determined in a study of neurological immune-mediated disorders (dated by TCRdb to the late 2010s). A note on the overall study: Using UMI-based sequencing, the study compared peripheral blood TCR-beta repertoires from patients with HTLV-I-associated myelopathy (HAM/TSP), patients with multiple sclerosis, and healthy controls. Longitudinal samples, technical triplicates and paired sorted CD4+ and CD8+ T-cell subsets, alongside PBMC samples, were included among the approximately 110 TCR-beta libraries. The cohort was made up of about 68 subjects, consisting of roughly 14 HAM/TSP patients, 34 multiple sclerosis patients and 20 healthy controls.

The healthy controls were volunteers from blood banks in Maryland, USA. Libraries from unsorted PBMCs were made from 2 million PBMCs kept in RNAlater at -80 degrees C until RNA extraction. PBMCs were separated from peripheral blood using Ficoll-Hypaque density gradient centrifugation and then cryopreserved in liquid nitrogen. The sample holds many counts of this clonotype. The antigen this receptor binds is unknown. No much larger clonotype is one base removed from it; base qualities were not supplied. To synthesize cDNA, template-switch 5'RACE was performed with a primer carrying a 10-nucleotide random unique molecular identifier so that each TCR transcript was tagged. Over 180 million TCR-beta sequences, covering 15-18 subjects, were produced in each sequencing run. Total RNA was extracted with the RNeasy kit. TCR-beta VDJ regions were amplified with primers for the TCR constant region and the 5'RACE anchor, using the KAPA Real-time Library Amplification kit. Sample indexes and Illumina adaptors were added in a first PCR, after which library yield was increased in a second PCR. The roughly 650 bp TCR product was size-selected on a 2% E-gel SizeSelection system after Ampure bead purification. Before pooling, library quality was checked on a Bioanalyzer, concentration was measured with Qubit, and libraries were quantified with the Kapa Library Quantification kit. Libraries were sequenced paired-end 2 x 150 bp on an Illumina HiSeq 2500. To increase sequence diversity, roughly 24-30% phiX was spiked into each library pool. As for the authors' bioinformatics: The quality-filtered reads were processed with the UMI-based MiGEC pipeline, whose error correction step removed more than 85% of the raw TCR sequences. IMGT germline references were used for alignment of VDJ genes, and clonotypes were defined by a unique CDR3 amino acid sequence together with V-J genes. Clonal expansion, Shannon diversity, and CDR3 relatedness (CalcPairwiseDistances, ClusterSamples) were evaluated with VDJtools, and phylogenetic trees were built with CLCbio workbench. Clones with at least 8 unique UMIs were defined as expanded, with this threshold being based on coefficient-of-variation modelling across technical triplicates. TCRdb reanalyzed the raw reads on its own, using fastp at Q25 for trimming and MiXCR for clone calling, and kept in-frame beta chains. Entries are consolidated by CDR3 protein sequence, retaining the most common genes and DNA. In this record, the V and J calls reflect TCRdb's handling and not the investigators' own analysis. The sample table shows approximately 25,000 distinct CDR3 sequences, and roughly 21% are seen once. The biggest ten clones account for more than 15% of the sample.

Study-wide findings and limitations: No identical CDR3 amino acid sequences were shared among expanded clones across subjects, suggesting private TCR-beta repertoires in all groups. The highest TCR clonal expansion was observed in HAM/TSP patients, whereas the lowest was observed in MS patients, even when compared with healthy controls.

The CDR3 runs 17 residues from the cysteine to the phenylalanine. Just the 51-base CDR3 DNA is kept, in frame starting at base 1. Trimming takes 3 bases from V and 3 bases from J, and the germline ends sit 20 bases apart. From a lookup of the germline V gene, CDR1 and CDR2 are MGHRA and YSYEKL. Rearrangement joined TRBV4-1 to TRBJ2-5; the D region possibly corresponds to TRBD2 (7 bases align). This clonotype was sampled from a woman aged 55 to 70 in good health. The source material was PBMCs. The CDR3 corresponds to CASSHYRGGWIEETQYF. The nucleotides read TGCGCCAGCAGCCACTATAGGGGGGGGTGGATTGAAGAGACCCAGTACTTC.